What follows is one TCR beta chain and its context. Mismatch with germline at one junction end may stem from a read error. The data were taken from a study of blood T cell repertoires in COVID-19. The germline gives CDR1 SGHAT, CDR2 FQNNGV. This CDR3 spans 15 amino acids. Profiled with immunoSEQ multiplex PCR; TCRdb holds only in-frame clones, not every one. The sample comprises 200,000 or so clones, approximately 80% of which are singletons, and 10% rests with the top ten. This sequence joins TRBV11-2 and TRBJ2-7, with TRBD1 matching 7 bases. The sequenced material came from peripheral blood. The source of this sequence is a woman older than 75 with acute or convalescent COVID-19. The CDR3 here is CASSLARQGSHEQYF. The CDR3 nucleotides are TGTGCCAGCAGCTTAGCCCGACAGGGCTCCCACGAGCAGTACTTC. The whole variable domain, remainder taken from reference TRBV11-2 and TRBJ2-7, is EAGVAQSPRYKIIEKRQSVAFWCNPISGHATLYWYQQILGQGPKLLIQFQNNGVVDDSQLPKDRFSAERLKGVDSTLKIQPAKLEDSAVYLCASSLARQGSHEQYFGPGTRLTVT.